Presented here are 25 T cell receptor beta chains from one specimen sequenced in a study of blood T cell repertoires in COVID-19. Sequencing used immunoSEQ multiplex PCR; TCRdb keeps in-frame clones, though not all of them. Among nearly 200,000 clones listed, roughly 84% were seen once. Specimen: PBMCs or T cells enriched from blood (not recorded which). The source of these receptors is a man aged 40-50 years who had recovered from COVID-19.

This clone was seen more than once but under ten times. This rearrangement joins TRBV7-9 to TRBJ1-2, with 7 bases matching TRBD1. The CDR3 contains 17 residues. V lost 4 bases, J lost 4 bases, and 15 bases stayed unmatched. Germline CDR1 reads SEHNR; CDR2 reads FQNEAQ (reference sequence). CDR3 amino acids: CASSSLTGEIDAYGYTF. CDR3 coding DNA: TGTGCCAGCAGCTCCCTCACAGGGGAGATTGACGCCTATGGCTACACCTTC. The variable domain in full, with the rest retrieved from reference TRBV7-9 and TRBJ1-2, is DTGVSQNPRHKITKRGQNVTFRCDPISEHNRLYWYRQTLGQGPEFLTYFQNEAQLEKSRLLSDRFSAERPKGSFSTLEIQRTEQGDSAMYLCASSSLTGEIDAYGYTFGSGTRLTVV.

V is TRBV4-2 and J is TRBJ2-5; D possibly corresponds to TRBD2 (5 bases). V dropped 0 bases and J dropped 7 bases, with 12 bases sitting between them. This CDR3 is built from 14 residues. Germline V gene sequence: CDR1 LGHNA, CDR2 YNFKEQ. In DNA form, the CDR3 reads TGTGCCAGCAGCCAAGAGGCGGCCAGCGGGACCCAGTACTTC. Translated: CASSQEAASGTQYF.

The V and J genes are TRBV7-9 and TRBJ2-1; 13 positions match TRBD2. The V and J ends lost 5 bases and 8 bases, in that order; junction bases with no gene match: 12. The CDR3 has 17 amino acids. Germline CDR1 reads SEHNR; CDR2 reads FQNEAQ (reference sequence). The CDR3 is CASSKPRTSGGKDEQFF. The CDR3 DNA sequence: TGTGCCAGCAGCAAACCTAGGACTAGCGGGGGTAAGGATGAGCAGTTCTTC.

This chain uses TRBV7-9 with TRBJ1-2; D is possibly TRBD1 (6 bases). This CDR3 has 14 residues. Germline V gives CDR1 SEHNR, CDR2 FQNEAQ (reference sequence). V lost 5 bases and J lost 3, with 13 bases in between. CDR3 region: CASSLLTGHYGYTF. The CDR3 coding sequence is TGTGCCAGCAGCCTTTTGACAGGACACTATGGCTACACCTTC.

As DNA, the CDR3 is TGTGCCATCAGTGAGCCACATAATAATTCACCCCTCCACTTT. Protein product: CAISEPHNNSPLHF. The V gene is TRBV10-3, the J gene TRBJ1-6; D remains ambiguous. The germline V and J ends were trimmed by 2 bases and 5 bases, with 7 bases remaining between them. The CDR3 extends over 14 amino acids. Germline CDR1 is ENHRY and CDR2 is SYGVKD.

This clone was picked up a small number of times. The chain is built from TRBV7-9 and TRBJ1-6, with D perhaps matching TRBD1 (5 bases). The CDR3 sequence is 15 residues long. Per the germline V gene, CDR1 is SEHNR and CDR2 is FQNEAQ (reference sequence). Between the trimmed V and J ends, which lost 1 base and 7 bases, there was a span of 11 bases. The CDR3 DNA follows: TGTGCCAGCAGCTTAGTGGACACCACAAATTCACCCCTCCACTTT. Its protein is CASSLVDTTNSPLHF.

The V call is TRBV5-4, the J call TRBJ1-1; 7 bases map to TRBD1. CDR1 is SGHNT and CDR2 is YYREEE in the germline V gene (reference sequence). This CDR3 region has 16 residues. The V segment lost 3 bases and the J segment 2 bases; nucleotides outside the gene matches: 10. The chain's CDR3 is CASSSGPGTANTEAFF. In nucleotides, the CDR3 is TGTGCCAGCAGCTCAGGGCCGGGGACAGCTAACACTGAAGCTTTCTTT.

The chain recombines TRBV6-5 with TRBJ1-4; D is uncertain. From germline, CDR1 is MNHEY and CDR2 SVGAGI. Trimming shortened V by 0 bases and J by 8 bases, and 16 bases separated the two germline ends. This CDR3 spans 16 amino acids. The CDR3 DNA is TGTGCCAGCAGTTACTCCTCCGGGGTAGTAAAGGAAAAACTGTTTTTT. Translating gives CASSYSSGVVKEKLFF.

The V call is TRBV5-6, the J call TRBJ1-5, with 8 bases lining up with TRBD1. This CDR3 comprises 16 residues. Germline V gene sequence: CDR1 SGHDT, CDR2 YYEEEE. J lost 2 bases, V lost 3 bases, and 7 bases had no gene match. The CDR3 region is CASSSMAGGRNQPQHF. CDR3 coding DNA: TGTGCCAGCAGCTCCATGGCAGGGGGCCGCAATCAGCCCCAGCATTTT.

V gene TRBV6-5 combines with J gene TRBJ2-7; TRBD1 matches at 10 bases. V shed 6 bases, J shed 2 bases, and the junction held 7 bases outside the gene matches. This CDR3 spans 15 amino acids. Germline CDR1 MNHEY, CDR2 SVGAGI. The CDR3 loop reads CASSHGQGGAYEQYF. In DNA form, the CDR3 reads TGTGCCAGCAGCCACGGACAGGGGGGGGCCTACGAGCAGTACTTC.

The chain is built from TRBV19 and TRBJ2-2; a possible D gene is TRBD1 (6 bases). Germline CDR1 is LNHDA and CDR2 is SQIVND (reference sequence). V was clipped by 7 bases and J by 6 bases, with 15 bases between them. CDR3 length: 14 amino acids. The CDR3 spells CASKAGDNPGELFF. As DNA, the CDR3 is TGTGCCAGTAAGGCAGGGGATAATCCCGGGGAGCTGTTTTTT. The full variable domain, completed using reference TRBV19 and TRBJ2-2, is DGGITQSPKYLFRKEGQNVTLSCEQNLNHDAMYWYRQDPGQGLRLIYYSQIVNDFQKGDIAEGYSVSREKKESFPLTVTSAQKNPTAFYLCASKAGDNPGELFFGEGSRLTVL.

On this clone itself: Other DNA sequences within the sample encode an identical CDR3. The chain carries TRBV7-2 and TRBJ1-1, with TRBD1 matching over 9 bases. With 2 bases clipped from V and 1 base from J, the junction kept 2 bases outside the gene matches. The CDR3 is made up of 15 amino acids. Per the germline V gene, CDR1 is SGHTA and CDR2 is FQGNSA. CDR3 nucleotides: TGTGCCAGCAGCTTAACGGGACAGGGGAACACTGAAGCTTTCTTT. It specifies CASSLTGQGNTEAFF.

The chain joins TRBV7-9 to TRBJ2-7; D uncertain. Germline loops: CDR1 SEHNR, CDR2 FQNEAQ (reference sequence). Trimming took 7 bases from V and 6 from J, leaving 7 bases between them. The CDR3 runs to 10 residues. The CDR3 here is CASTGFEQYF. In nucleotides, the CDR3 is TGTGCCAGCACCGGCTTCGAGCAGTACTTC.

The CDR3 here is CASSYSGRNTEAFF. Here the CDR3 DNA reads TGTGCCAGCAGTTACTCGGGGAGGAACACTGAAGCTTTCTTT. The chain carries TRBV6-2 or TRBV6-3 and TRBJ1-1, with D unclear. Per the germline V gene, CDR1 is MNHEY and CDR2 is SVGEGT. The CDR3 spans 14 residues. V was clipped by 0 bases and J by 1 base, with 6 bases between them.

V and J are TRBV5-5 and TRBJ1-5, with D perhaps matching TRBD1 (6 bases). CDR1 is SGHKS and CDR2 is YYEKEE in the germline V gene (reference sequence). This CDR3 has 13 amino acids. V was shortened by 2 bases and J by 5 bases, with 8 bases between the two germline ends. The CDR3 here is CASSFKGDQPQHF. The CDR3 DNA is TGTGCCAGCAGCTTTAAGGGGGATCAGCCCCAGCATTTT.

The chain uses TRBV19 and TRBJ2-7; D unclear. V lost 2 bases and J lost 2, with 13 bases in between. This CDR3 spans 15 amino acids. Looked up from germline, CDR1 is LNHDA and CDR2 is SQIVND (reference sequence). As DNA, the CDR3 is TGTGCCAGTAGTATATCCGACGGCGGCACCTACGAGCAGTACTTC. Encoded protein: CASSISDGGTYEQYF.

V gene TRBV3-1 (or the pseudogene TRBV3-2) combines with J gene TRBJ1-2; 7 nucleotides match TRBD1. CDR3 length: 18 residues. Germline V lookup: CDR1 LGHDT, CDR2 YNNKEL (reference sequence). After removal of 4 bases from V and 0 bases from J, the junction contained 14 bases not matched to a gene. The CDR3 sequence is CASSPYNPWTGPNYGYTF. The DNA for the CDR3 is TGTGCCAGCAGCCCGTACAACCCTTGGACAGGACCTAACTATGGCTACACCTTC.

The chain couples TRBV7-8 to TRBJ2-7, with TRBD1 identical over 8 bases. Germline-derived CDR1 and CDR2 are SGHVS and FQNEAQ. The CDR3 length is 15 residues. With V trimmed by 5 bases and J by 5 bases, 11 bases remained unmatched. In DNA, the CDR3 is TGTGCCAGCAGCCCCAGGACAGGGACTGCGAACGAGCAGTACTTC. As protein: CASSPRTGTANEQYF.

This chain uses TRBV28 with TRBJ1-1; D gene uncertain. The CDR3 has 12 amino acids. The germline CDR1 and CDR2 sequences are MDHEN and SYDVKM. The V gene lost 10 bases and the J gene lost 0 bases, with 9 bases spanning the gap. Here the CDR3 reads CATQTVNTEAFF. DNA of the CDR3: TGTGCCACCCAAACAGTGAACACTGAAGCTTTCTTT.

To note about this clone: The junction departs from germline at one end; a sequencing error may be responsible. V and J are TRBV7-7 and TRBJ1-5, with TRBD1 as a possible D gene (6 bases). The CDR3 sequence is 15 residues long. CDR1 and CDR2 (germline): SSHAT, FNYEAQ (reference sequence). CDR3: CASSLSMSGVQPQHF. Written as DNA, the CDR3 is TGTGCTAGCAGCTTAAGTATGTCAGGGGTTCAGCCCCAGCATTTT.

The V call is TRBV5-1, the J call TRBJ2-2, with 11 bases fitting TRBD2. This CDR3 is 16 amino acids long. Germline CDR1 is SGHRS and CDR2 is YFSETQ. V gave up 5 bases and J gave up 6 bases; unmatched junction bases: 9. CDR3 DNA sequence: TGCGCCAGCAGGATAGCGGGGGGGCCGAGAGCCGGGGAGCTGTTTTTT. This encodes CASRIAGGPRAGELFF. Full variable domain (rest looked up from reference TRBV5-1 and TRBJ2-2): KAGVTQTPRYLIKTRGQQVTLSCSPISGHRSVSWYQQTPGQGLQFLFEYFSETQRNKGNFPGRFSGRQFSNSRSEMNVSTLELGDSALYLCASRIAGGPRAGELFFGEGSRLTVL.

This sequence joins TRBV2 and TRBJ1-2; 7 nucleotides match TRBD1. CDR1 and CDR2 (germline): SNHLY, FYNNEI. CDR3 length: 15 amino acids. V lost 5 bases, J lost 2 bases, and 8 bases stayed unmatched. The CDR3 DNA reads TGTGCCAGCAGTAGACAGGGCTTCGGAAACTATGGCTACACCTTC. Residues: CASSRQGFGNYGYTF.

This rearrangement joins TRBV6-5 to TRBJ2-5, with D uncertain. Trimming shortened V by 5 bases and J by 4 bases, and 17 bases separated the two germline ends. The CDR3 length is 15 residues. Germline values: CDR1 MNHEY, CDR2 SVGAGI. The CDR3 nucleotides read TGTGCCAGCAGTCTTCGTCAGGCATTTGTAGAGACCCAGTACTTC. Its translation: CASSLRQAFVETQYF.

The chain uses TRBV6-5 and TRBJ2-7; D unresolved. V lost 7 bases and J 0 bases, leaving 10 bases between the germline ends. The CDR3 is 13 amino acids. Germline loops: CDR1 MNHEY, CDR2 SVGAGI. In nucleotides, the CDR3 is TGTGCCAGCAAGTTCTCCAGCTCCTACGAGCAGTACTTC. This encodes CASKFSSSYEQYF.

The chain employs TRBV25-1 and TRBJ1-6; D gene uncertain. Germline CDR1 MGHDK, CDR2 SYGVNS. There are 14 residues in the CDR3. The CDR3 region has the DNA TGTGCTTACAGCGGAGGCGGTGATAATTCACCCCTCCACTTT. Protein product: CAYSGGGDNSPLHF.